This TCR beta chain originates from a study of T cells in Graves' hyperthyroidism and ophthalmopathy. Study outcomes and limitations: The majority of expanded thyroid clonotypes above 0.001 also appeared in blood.

Criteria for exclusion of patients were uncontrolled infection, other autoimmune disease, pregnancy or lactation. Thyroid ultrasound, orbital computed tomography, clinical symptoms, and serum thyroxine and TRAb underpinned diagnoses. V lost 6 bases, J lost 4 bases, and 9 bases lay in between. CDR3 size: 13 residues. CDR1 and CDR2 (germline): LGHDT, YNNKEL (reference sequence). The investigators amplified TCR beta CDR3 regions from RNA transcripts. First-round RT-PCR of the TCR CDR3 relied on the HTBI primer set. A single record per CDR3 protein comes from TCRdb applying MiXCR to the multiplex PCR reads. The table lists under 700,000 distinct CDR3 sequences, approximately 15% of them singletons, with more than 15% in the top ten. This clonotype was seen a single time. What it recognizes is unknown.

This clonotype was sampled from a woman under 30 with Graves' hyperthyroidism. The material sequenced was blood. The chain links TRBV3-1 to TRBJ2-2; D unresolved. CDR3 protein: CASSRGSTGELFF. The CDR3 DNA sequence: TGTGCCAGCAGTCGCGGCTCCACCGGGGAGCTGTTTTTT.